A selection of T cell receptor beta chains follows, all from one sample in a study. TCRdb re-called the 5' RACE reads through MiXCR, storing one row per CDR3 protein. This sample has 55,000 to 70,000 distinct CDR3 sequences, with around 28% found just once. Sequencing was carried out using tumor-infiltrating memory CD4+ T cells sorted from the breast tumor. The receptor source for this set is a female donor with breast cancer. Both conserved end residues are part of each CDR3. The D gene is left open where the match is weak. Size is omitted from some rows. Given values are once, few, many or a class for expanded clones.

>NA|NA|TRBV7-2|TRBJ1-3
TGTGCCAGCAGCGTAGAGGCCCTCTCTGGAAACACCATATATTTT
CASSVEALSGNTIYF
>NA|NA|TRBV15|TRBJ1-2
TGTGCCACCAGCAGAGATACCGGTGGTGTCGGCTACACCTTC
CATSRDTGGVGYTF
>NA|NA|TRBV11-2|TRBJ1-1
TGTGCCAGCAGCCTCCGGGACGGGAAGCCAGAAGCTTTCTTT
CASSLRDGKPEAFF
>NA|few|TRBV20-1|TRBJ1-1
TGCAGTGCTCATACAGGGAAACCGGGCGCTGAAGCTTTCTTT
CSAHTGKPGAEAFF
>NA|NA|TRBV2|TRBJ1-5
TGTGCCAGCAGTGAAGACGAACGTGGGGGTCAGCCCCAGCATTTT
CASSEDERGGQPQHF
>NA|NA|TRBV11-3|TRBJ2-7
TGTGCCAGCAGCTTAGGGGGGACCGCCTCTGAGCAGTACTTC
CASSLGGTASEQYF
>NA|NA|TRBV13|TRBJ2-7
TGTGCCAGCAGCTTAGCGATAAACAGGAGCACCTACGAGCAGTACTTC
CASSLAINRSTYEQYF
>TRBD2|NA|TRBV20-1|TRBJ2-1
TGCAGTGCTAGTAGCGGGAGTTCGGTCTACAATGAGCAGTTCTTC
CSASSGSSVYNEQFF
>TRBD1|NA|TRBV6-5|TRBJ1-2
TGTGCCAGCGGTCGGGACAGCTTTACTAACTATGGCTACACCTTC
CASGRDSFTNYGYTF
>NA|few|TRBV13|TRBJ1-1
TGTGCCAGCAGCTTGTTACAGGGTACTTACACTGAAGCTTTCTTT
CASSLLQGTYTEAFF
>NA|few|TRBV5-6|TRBJ1-1
TGTGCCAGCAGCTTGGCTACCGGGACGGTGGAAGCTTTCTTT
CASSLATGTVEAFF
>NA|NA|TRBV9|TRBJ1-1
TGTGCCAGCAGCGTAGATCGGGCTAACACTGAAGCTTTCTTT
CASSVDRANTEAFF
>TRBD1|few|TRBV5-1|TRBJ2-1
TGCGCCAGCAGCTTGAGATGGGACAGCTCCTACAATGAGCAGTTCTTC
CASSLRWDSSYNEQFF
>TRBD1|NA|TRBV9|TRBJ2-5
TGTGCCAGCAGCTCCCCCCGGGACAGGGGTGGTATCCAAGAGACCCAGTACTTC
CASSSPRDRGGIQETQYF
>NA|NA|TRBV6-1|TRBJ2-7
TGTGCCGGCGGGACGGGGGTGGTTACGAGCTCCTACGAGCAGTACTTC
CAGGTGVVTSSYEQYF
>TRBD2|few|TRBV20-1|TRBJ2-1
TGCAGTGCTAAACCTGGACTAGCGGGAGGGACCTACAATGAGCAGTTCTTC
CSAKPGLAGGTYNEQFF
>TRBD2|NA|TRBV14|TRBJ2-5
TGTGCCAGCAGCCAAAATCAAATGGGACTAGCGGGAGAAGAGACCCAGTACTTC
CASSQNQMGLAGEETQYF
>NA|few|TRBV14|TRBJ2-2
TGTGCCAGCAGCCAAGGGACGTTCCCCGGGGGGGAGCTGTTTTTT
CASSQGTFPGGELFF
>TRBD2|NA|TRBV6-5|TRBJ2-2
TGTGCCAGCAGCCCCGTCAGGACTAGCGGGCCGGCGTCCACCGGGGAGCTGTTTTTT
CASSPVRTSGPASTGELFF
>TRBD1|few|TRBV7-6|TRBJ1-1
TGTGCCAGCAGCTTACCGCCGGGACAGGGAAAGGAAGCTTTCTTT
CASSLPPGQGKEAFF
>TRBD1|few|TRBV7-3|TRBJ1-4
TGTGCCAGCAGCCTATTGGGGACAGAGCCTAATGAAAAACTGTTTTTT
CASSLLGTEPNEKLFF
>TRBD2|NA|TRBV10-3|TRBJ2-7
TGTGCCATCAGTGGAACGGGGGGCTACGAGCAGTACTTC
CAISGTGGYEQYF
>NA|once|TRBV24-1|TRBJ1-2
TGTGCCACCAGTGATCAGGGGACCTCACCTGGCTACACCTTC
CATSDQGTSPGYTF
>NA|many|TRBV7-2|TRBJ2-3
TGTGCCAGCAGCGATGACGCGGGCACAGATACGCAGTATTTT
CASSDDAGTDTQYF
>NA|few|TRBV7-2|TRBJ2-5
TGTGCCAGCAGCCGGGACGTCAGCGAGACCCAGTACTTC
CASSRDVSETQYF
>TRBD2|NA|TRBV5-1|TRBJ2-1
TGCGCCAGCAGCCAAGCGGGAGGGCCGCATGAGCAGTTCTTC
CASSQAGGPHEQFF
>NA|NA|TRBV7-9|TRBJ2-1
TGTGCCAGCAGCTTAATCGGACAGGGCGGGAGGAATGAGCAGTTCTTC
CASSLIGQGGRNEQFF
>NA|NA|TRBV28|TRBJ2-5
TGTGCCAGCAGTTTAATTGCTCAGGGGGAGGGGGAGACCCAGTACTTC
CASSLIAQGEGETQYF
>NA|few|TRBV5-1|TRBJ1-1
TGCGCCAGCAGCTTGGGAAGGGTTGGAGCTTTCTTT
CASSLGRVGAFF